This TCR beta chain emerged from a study of blood T cell repertoires in COVID-19. At the level of the study: Acute and convalescent COVID-19 samples came from the United States, Italy and Spain.

Authors' methods: Estimates of nucleated cell counts were drawn from the amplification of reference gene primers. Sequencing was performed with immunoSEQ multiplex PCR; in TCRdb, only in-frame clones are kept and a portion is missing. The V and J calls and clone size were taken over from that table, and D and trimming were inferred from the DNA. Of 85,000 to 120,000 clones listed, roughly 92% are singletons. CDR1 is MNHNS, CDR2 SASEGT, per germline. V was pared by 4 bases and J by 5 bases, with 6 bases of the junction left unmatched. The CDR3 spans 17 residues. Source material: peripheral blood. This chain links TRBV6-1 with TRBJ2-1, with 15 nucleotides matching TRBD2. This TCR came from a woman between 50 and 59 years old with COVID-19, enrolled during active disease. CDR3 region: CASSAPGLAGGNNEQFF. The CDR3, as DNA: TGTGCCAGCAGTGCCCCCGGACTAGCGGGGGGGAACAATGAGCAGTTCTTC.